This T cell receptor beta chain was sequenced for a study of blood T cell repertoires in COVID-19. Repertoires were generated with immunoSEQ multiplex PCR, while TCRdb's copy carries only in-frame clones and drops some. Of a few hundred thousand clones listed, 75% to 90% were seen once; the top ten hold around 9%. This clone came up once. Trimming cost V 7 bases and J 5 bases, with 14 bases left between them. The CDR3 length is 12 residues. From germline, CDR1 is GTSNPN and CDR2 SVGIG (reference sequence). The V gene is TRBV30, the J gene TRBJ1-1, with D unresolved. What was sequenced was PBMCs or T cells enriched from blood (not recorded which). The receptor's source is a man aged 40-49 years who had recovered from COVID-19. The CDR3: CAYRRGTTEAFF. In DNA form, the CDR3 reads TGTGCCTACAGACGGGGAACAACTGAAGCTTTCTTT.